This T cell receptor (beta chain) was captured in a study of human T cells and chemical hapten exposure. Looking at the study overall: There were weekly diphenylcyclopropenone doses to the scalp for patients throughout the approximately 25-week study. Small volume differences among pooled libraries mainly caused per-sample TCR yield variation. The study's findings and limits: Donor immune responses may differ from healthy people's, since all donors had alopecia. Versus controls, expanded TCRs had significantly more large CDR3 similarity clusters.

TCRdb independently ran MiXCR on the RACE reads; one entry per CDR3 protein. This table has roughly 14,000 distinct CDR3 sequences, about 15% appearing once. This clonotype was counted at least ten times. The antigen remains undetermined. This CDR3 is built from 16 residues. Germline assignment: CDR1 DFQATT and CDR2 SNEGSKA (reference sequence). The V end was cut by 6 bases, the J end by 2 bases, with 20 bases between. Time point here: patch test 1, 2 weeks after DPC sensitization. Indicated treatment: therapeutic diphenylcyclopropenone sensitization with weekly scalp DPC. The sequenced sample was whole blood, obtained in connection with sensitization to the hapten diphenylcyclopropenone (DPC). The sequence came from a woman in her thirties with alopecia areata. Some clones in this sample may be carry-over from other donors' samples. This rearrangement joins TRBV20-1 to TRBJ1-5; tentatively, D is TRBD1 (6 bases). The CDR3 sequence is CSAQSPTGYGNQPQHF. In DNA, the CDR3 is TGCAGTGCACAAAGTCCGACAGGATATGGCAATCAGCCCCAGCATTTT.